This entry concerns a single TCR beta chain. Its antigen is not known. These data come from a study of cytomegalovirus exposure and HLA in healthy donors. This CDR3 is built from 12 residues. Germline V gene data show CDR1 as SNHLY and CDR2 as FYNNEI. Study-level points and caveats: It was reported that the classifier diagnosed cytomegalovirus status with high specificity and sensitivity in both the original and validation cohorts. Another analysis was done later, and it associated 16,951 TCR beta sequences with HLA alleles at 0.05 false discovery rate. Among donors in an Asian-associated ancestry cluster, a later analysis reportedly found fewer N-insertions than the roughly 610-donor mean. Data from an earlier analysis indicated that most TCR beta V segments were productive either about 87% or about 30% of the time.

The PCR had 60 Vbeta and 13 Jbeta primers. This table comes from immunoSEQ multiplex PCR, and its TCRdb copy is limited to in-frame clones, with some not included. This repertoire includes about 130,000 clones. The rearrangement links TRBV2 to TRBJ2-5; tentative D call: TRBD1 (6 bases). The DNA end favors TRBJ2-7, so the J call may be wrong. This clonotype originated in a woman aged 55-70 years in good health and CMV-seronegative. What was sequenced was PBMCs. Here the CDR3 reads CASSVQGYEQYF. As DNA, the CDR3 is TGTGCCAGCAGTGTACAGGGTTACGAGCAGTACTTC.